The 9 T cell receptor beta chains given below trace back to one sample, sequenced in a study of patients and donors after allogeneic stem cell transplantation. TCRdb reprocessed the RT-PCR reads via MiXCR and lists one record per CDR3 protein. The sample has more than 850,000 distinct CDR3 sequences; roughly 18% are singletons. Sequenced sample: blood, either unsorted or a sorted T cell fraction (not recorded which). Receptor source: a human donor who was either an allogeneic HSCT recipient or a stem cell or donor lymphocyte infusion donor (not recorded which). It is not recorded whose cells these are; they may come from a transplant donor.

Only a few counts were recorded for this clonotype. This rearrangement joins TRBV11-2 to TRBJ1-6, with D uncertain. Trimming took off 1 base at V and 0 bases at J, with 10 bases between the two ends. The CDR3 sequence is 17 residues long. In germline, CDR1 is SGHAT, CDR2 FQNNGV. The CDR3, as DNA: TGTGCCAGCAGCTTAGGCGGTAGGAGCTCCTATAATTCACCCCTCCACTTT. This gives the protein CASSLGGRSSYNSPLHF.

This clonotype has only a few counts. The J gene is TRBJ2-1, the V gene TRBV6-1; TRBD2 matches at 8 bases. The CDR3 has 17 amino acids. V gave up 2 bases and J gave up 1 base; unmatched junction bases: 7. The germline V gene encodes CDR1 MNHNS and CDR2 SASEGT. This CDR3 reads CASSEKASGWSYNEQFF. CDR3 in DNA: TGTGCCAGCAGTGAAAAGGCTAGCGGGTGGTCCTACAATGAGCAGTTCTTC.

This clonotype was detected only a few times. J is TRBJ1-1 and V is TRBV20-1; 7 positions agree with TRBD1. CDR1 DFQATT and CDR2 SNEGSKA come from the germline V gene (reference sequence). The V gene end was trimmed by 1 base and the J gene end by 5 bases; junction bases not matched to a gene: 7. This CDR3 comprises 14 residues. The CDR3 region has the DNA TGCAGTGCTAGAGTCTTCTCAGGGGGGACTGAAGCTTTCTTT. It encodes CSARVFSGGTEAFF.

V is TRBV5-1 and J is TRBJ2-5; 11 bases are a match to TRBD2. V lost 4 bases and J lost 1; bases outside the gene matches: 6. This CDR3 is built from 16 residues. Germline values: CDR1 SGHRS, CDR2 YFSETQ. CDR3 coding DNA: TGCGCCAGCAGCGGGGGACTAGCGGTTGTCCAAGAGACCCAGTACTTC. Its translation is CASSGGLAVVQETQYF.

This clonotype was counted a few times. V usage is TRBV7-9 and J usage is TRBJ2-7, with D perhaps TRBD1 (6 bases). The CDR3 sequence is 16 residues long. V dropped 5 bases and J dropped 0 bases, with 17 bases sitting between them. In germline, CDR1 is SEHNR, CDR2 FQNEAQ (reference sequence). CDR3 nucleotide sequence: TGTGCCAGCAGCCCGACGCGGACAGTGAACTCCTACGAGCAGTACTTC. Protein product: CASSPTRTVNSYEQYF.

The table lists this clonotype with a few counts. The rearrangement joins TRBV27 to TRBJ2-1; 8 bases fit TRBD2. This CDR3 comprises 14 residues. V shed 4 bases, J shed 8 bases, and the junction held 7 bases outside the gene matches. Germline V gene data show CDR1 as MNHEY and CDR2 as SMNVEV (reference sequence). CDR3: CASSSGLDGDEQFF. The CDR3 DNA reads TGTGCCAGCAGTTCGGGACTAGACGGCGATGAGCAGTTCTTC.

There are a few counts of this clonotype. This sequence joins TRBV7-3 and TRBJ1-6, with 11 positions matching TRBD1. Germline CDR1 and CDR2: SGHTA and FQGTGA. The CDR3 has 15 residues. V was clipped by 5 bases and J by 8 bases; unmatched bases: 5. The chain's CDR3 is CASSRKGQGDSPLHF. Here the CDR3 DNA reads TGTGCCAGCAGCCGAAAGGGACAGGGGGATTCACCCCTCCACTTT.

The sample holds many counts of this clonotype. This CDR3 reads CSANDRISNQPQHF. For the CDR3, the DNA is TGCAGTGCTAATGACAGAATAAGCAATCAGCCCCAGCATTTT. The rearrangement joins TRBV20-1 to TRBJ1-5, with a possible D match to TRBD1 (5 bases). V shed 4 bases and J shed 1 base, with 11 bases lying between them. This CDR3 comprises 14 residues. Germline V gene lookup returns CDR1 DFQATT and CDR2 SNEGSKA (reference sequence).

In its sample, this clonotype was seen a few times. V is TRBV7-9 and J is TRBJ1-1; D possibly corresponds to TRBD1 (5 bases). The germline V gene has CDR1 SEHNR and CDR2 FQNEAQ (reference sequence). V lost 3 bases, J lost 4 bases, and 9 bases lay in between. The CDR3 spans 13 residues. The DNA of the CDR3 is TGTGCCAGCAGCTTCAGGGCCGCCACTGAAGCTTTCTTT. Translated: CASSFRAATEAFF.